This TCR beta chain was observed in a study of blood T cell repertoires in COVID-19. V shed 4 bases and J 3 bases; nucleotides not matched to a gene: 9. Germline-derived CDR1 and CDR2 are SGHTA and FQGNSA. The CDR3 is 15 residues long. Assay used: immunoSEQ multiplex PCR; TCRdb lists only in-frame clones, some missing. The sample shows just over 300,000 clones, 87% of them seen only once. The chain has TRBV7-2 and TRBJ2-7; 7 nucleotides line up with TRBD2. The sequenced sample was PBMCs or T cells enriched from blood (not recorded which). This TCR was recovered from a woman between 18 and 29 years old who had recovered from COVID-19. The CDR3 coding sequence is TGTGCCAGCAGCTCCCGGGGGGTTTCGGGCTACGAGCAGTACTTC. Protein sequence: CASSSRGVSGYEQYF.